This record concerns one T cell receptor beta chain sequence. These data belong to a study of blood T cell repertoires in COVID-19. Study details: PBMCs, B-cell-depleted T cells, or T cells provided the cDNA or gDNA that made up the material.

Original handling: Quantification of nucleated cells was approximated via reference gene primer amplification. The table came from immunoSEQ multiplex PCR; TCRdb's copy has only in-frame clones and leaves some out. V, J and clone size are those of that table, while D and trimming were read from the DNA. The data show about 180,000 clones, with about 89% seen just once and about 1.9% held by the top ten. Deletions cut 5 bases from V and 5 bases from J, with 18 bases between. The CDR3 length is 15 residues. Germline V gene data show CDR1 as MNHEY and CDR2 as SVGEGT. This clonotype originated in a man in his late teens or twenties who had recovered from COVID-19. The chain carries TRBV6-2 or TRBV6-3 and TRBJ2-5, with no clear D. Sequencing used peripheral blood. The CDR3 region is CASSQTSPGMETQYF. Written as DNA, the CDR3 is TGTGCCAGCAGTCAAACTTCCCCGGGTATGGAGACCCAGTACTTC.